The present TCR beta chain was sequenced within a study of preoperative IRX-2 immunotherapy in early breast cancer. The sample's treatment: preoperative locoregional IRX-2 cytokine immunotherapy. This phase Ib study tested locoregional IRX-2 cytokine immunotherapy given before surgery. Profiling relied on immunoSEQ multiplex PCR, and the TCRdb table lists in-frame clones only, not all of them. The sample consists of over 55,000 clones, approximately 95% of them appearing once. CDR1 and CDR2 (germline): SEHNR, FQNEAQ (reference sequence). CDR3 size: 17 residues. V lost 4 bases and J lost 4, with 22 bases in between.

Sampling was carried out from a patient treated with IRX-2 immunotherapy. The gene calls are TRBV7-9 and TRBJ1-2, with D unclear. This TCR was recovered from a human donor with breast cancer. The CDR3 region has the DNA TGTGCCAGCAGCTCCGCCCCTACACGACGCTACCTCTATGGCTACACCTTC. This codes for CASSSAPTRRYLYGYTF.